This note documents a single T cell receptor (beta chain) sequence. Calling Graves' hyperthyroidism stable meant ophthalmopathy did not progress within 18 months. The study enrolled patients aged 18 to 65 with newly diagnosed hyperthyroidism of under 2 months' duration. TCR beta CDR3 regions were amplified from RNA. Initially, a first-round RT-PCR of the TCR CDR3 employed the HTBI primer set. TCRdb analysed the multiplex PCR reads with MiXCR anew, one entry per CDR3 protein. The sample includes under 650,000 distinct CDR3 sequences, 16% seen only once; the top ten take approximately 3.8%. This sample is drawn from a study of T cells in Graves' hyperthyroidism and ophthalmopathy. Sequencing was carried out using blood. The receptor was isolated from a woman in her twenties or thirties with Graves' hyperthyroidism.

The CDR3 is CASSPDRGLSPLHF. Here the CDR3 DNA reads TGTGCCAGCAGCCCCGACAGGGGGCTCTCACCCCTCCACTTT. The chain uses TRBV12-3 or TRBV12-4 and TRBJ1-6; TRBD1 aligns across 10 bases. V was pared by 6 bases and J by 10 bases, with 6 bases of the junction left unmatched. The CDR3 is 14 amino acids.